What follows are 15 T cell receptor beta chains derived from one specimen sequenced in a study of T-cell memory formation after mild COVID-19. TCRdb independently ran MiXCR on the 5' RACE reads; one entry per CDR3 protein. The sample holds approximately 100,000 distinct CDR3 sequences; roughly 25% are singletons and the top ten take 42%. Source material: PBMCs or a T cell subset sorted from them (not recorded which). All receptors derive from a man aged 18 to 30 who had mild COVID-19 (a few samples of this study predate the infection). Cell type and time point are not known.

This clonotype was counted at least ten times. CDR3 sequence: CASSSGRIEEQYF. CDR3 in DNA: TGCGCCAGCAGCTCGGGACGGATCGAGGAGCAGTACTTC. The chain joins TRBV5-1 to TRBJ2-7, with D possibly called TRBD1 or TRBD2 (5 bases each). Germline V lookup: CDR1 SGHRS, CDR2 YFSETQ. V was trimmed by 3 bases and J by 7 bases, leaving 14 bases between them. The CDR3 loop spans 13 amino acids. Full variable domain (rest looked up from reference TRBV5-1 and TRBJ2-7): KAGVTQTPRYLIKTRGQQVTLSCSPISGHRSVSWYQQTPGQGLQFLFEYFSETQRNKGNFPGRFSGRQFSNSRSEMNVSTLELGDSALYLCASSSGRIEEQYFGPGTRLTVT.

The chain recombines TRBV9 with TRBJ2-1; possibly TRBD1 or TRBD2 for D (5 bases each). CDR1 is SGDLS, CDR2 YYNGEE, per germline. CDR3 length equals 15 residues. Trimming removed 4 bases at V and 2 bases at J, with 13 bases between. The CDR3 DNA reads TGTGCCAGCAGCCCACTTCGGGGCACCTACAATGAGCAGTTCTTC. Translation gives CASSPLRGTYNEQFF.

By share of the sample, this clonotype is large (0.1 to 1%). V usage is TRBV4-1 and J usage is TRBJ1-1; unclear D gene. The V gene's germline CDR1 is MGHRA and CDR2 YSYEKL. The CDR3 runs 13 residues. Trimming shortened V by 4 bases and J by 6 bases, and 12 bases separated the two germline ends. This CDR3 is CASSPREVAEAFF. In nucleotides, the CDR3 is TGCGCCAGCAGCCCTAGGGAGGTGGCTGAAGCTTTCTTT.

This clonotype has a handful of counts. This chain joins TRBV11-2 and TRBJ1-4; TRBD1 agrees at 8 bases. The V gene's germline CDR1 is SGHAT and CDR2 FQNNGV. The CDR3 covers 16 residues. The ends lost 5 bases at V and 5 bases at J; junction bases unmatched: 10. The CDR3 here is CASSPGRTGINEKLFF. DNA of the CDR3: TGTGCCAGCAGCCCTGGGAGGACAGGGATAAATGAAAAACTGTTTTTT.

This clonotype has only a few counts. The CDR3 protein is CASSSEILRDQDTQYF. CDR3 nucleotide sequence: TGTGCCAGCAGTTCCGAGATTCTTAGGGATCAAGATACGCAGTATTTT. The V call is TRBV6-2 or TRBV6-3, the J call TRBJ2-3; D remains ambiguous. Germline V gene sequence: CDR1 MNHEY, CDR2 SVGEGT. V dropped 4 bases and J dropped 5 bases, with 19 bases sitting between them. The CDR3 covers 16 residues.

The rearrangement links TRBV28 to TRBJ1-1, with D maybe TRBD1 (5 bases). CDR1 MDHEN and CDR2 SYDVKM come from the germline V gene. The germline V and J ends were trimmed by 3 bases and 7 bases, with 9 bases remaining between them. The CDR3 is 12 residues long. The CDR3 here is CASSFGGVEAFF. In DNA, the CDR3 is TGTGCCAGCAGTTTTGGAGGGGTTGAAGCTTTCTTT.

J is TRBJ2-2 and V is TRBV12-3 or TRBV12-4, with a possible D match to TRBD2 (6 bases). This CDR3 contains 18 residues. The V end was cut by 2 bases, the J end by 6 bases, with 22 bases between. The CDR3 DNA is TGTGCCAGCAGTTTAAGGGAGATCTGGGACTCCCGCTCCGGGGAGCTGTTTTTT. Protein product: CASSLREIWDSRSGELFF.

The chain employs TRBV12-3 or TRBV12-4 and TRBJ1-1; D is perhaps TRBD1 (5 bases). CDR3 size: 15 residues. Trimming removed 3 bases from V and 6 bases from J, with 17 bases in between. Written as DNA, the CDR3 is TGTGCCAGCAGTTTCGTGGCAGGGTGGGAGGCTGAAGCTTTCTTT. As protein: CASSFVAGWEAEAFF.

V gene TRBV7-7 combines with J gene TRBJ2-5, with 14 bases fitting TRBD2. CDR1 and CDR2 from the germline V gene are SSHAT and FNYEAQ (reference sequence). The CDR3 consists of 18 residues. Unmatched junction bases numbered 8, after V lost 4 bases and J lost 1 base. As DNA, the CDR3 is TGTGCCAGCAGCTCAGGACTAGCGGGGGGCGAACTCCAAGAGACCCAGTACTTC. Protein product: CASSSGLAGGELQETQYF.

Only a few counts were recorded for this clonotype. The CDR3 nucleotides are TGTGCCAGTGAGACCTGGGTGAATGGCTACACCTTC. This codes for CASETWVNGYTF. This chain links TRBV19 with TRBJ1-2; D unclear. The CDR3 has 12 amino acids. Germline loops: CDR1 LNHDA, CDR2 SQIVND (reference sequence). V shed 8 bases and J shed 6 bases, with 13 bases lying between them.

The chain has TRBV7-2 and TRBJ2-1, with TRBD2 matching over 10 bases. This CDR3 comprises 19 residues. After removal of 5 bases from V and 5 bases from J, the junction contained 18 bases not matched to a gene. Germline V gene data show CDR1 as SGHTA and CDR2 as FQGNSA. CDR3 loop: CASSRPRLQRGGGHNEQFF. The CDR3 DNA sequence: TGTGCCAGCAGCCGACCCCGGCTCCAGCGGGGGGGCGGGCACAATGAGCAGTTCTTC.

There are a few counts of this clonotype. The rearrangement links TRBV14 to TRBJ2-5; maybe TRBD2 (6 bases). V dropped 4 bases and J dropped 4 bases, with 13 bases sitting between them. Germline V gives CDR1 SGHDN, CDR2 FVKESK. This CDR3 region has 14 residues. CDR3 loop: CASSRPLAAETQYF. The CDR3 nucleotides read TGTGCCAGCAGCCGACCACTAGCAGCAGAGACCCAGTACTTC.

CDR3 in DNA: TGTGCCAGCAGCCAAGGACAGGGCCCCTACGAGCAGTACGTC. It yields the protein CASSQGQGPYEQYV. J is TRBJ2-7 and V is TRBV6-2 or TRBV6-3; 8 bases agree with TRBD1. The V segment lost 6 bases and the J segment 2 bases; nucleotides outside the gene matches: 6. CDR1 and CDR2 (germline): MNHEY, SVGEGT. The CDR3 spans 14 residues.

The CDR3 DNA sequence: TGCGCCAGCCCCACAGGACAGAACACTGAAGCTTTCTTT. Amino acid sequence: CASPTGQNTEAFF. The chain joins TRBV5-1 to TRBJ1-1; perhaps TRBD1 as D (5 bases). From germline, CDR1 is SGHRS and CDR2 YFSETQ. Trimming left V 7 bases short and J 1 base short, with 11 bases between. The length of the CDR3 is 13 residues.

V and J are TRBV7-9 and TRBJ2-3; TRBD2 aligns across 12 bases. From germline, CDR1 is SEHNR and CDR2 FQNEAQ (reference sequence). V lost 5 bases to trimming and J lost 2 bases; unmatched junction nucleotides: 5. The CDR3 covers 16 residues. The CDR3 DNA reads TGTGCCAGCAGCCCAGGGACTAGCGGGTACACAGATACGCAGTATTTT. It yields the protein CASSPGTSGYTDTQYF.